The 18 T cell receptor beta chains presented below share a single source sample, sequenced in a study of vaccination effects on CD4 cells after COVID-19. No antigen has been identified for these receptors. Using viral peptide pools, the ViraFEST assay grew out antigen-specific CD4+ T cells prior to sequencing. It was after nine to eleven days of culture that CD4+ T cells were isolated. Having tested negative for nucleocapsid antibodies, the vaccine recipients showed no prior SARS-CoV-2 infection. Data came from immunoSEQ multiplex PCR; TCRdb stores just in-frame clones and leaves some out. Here the sample spans approximately 50,000 clones, nearly 80% being singletons. This material consisted of CD4+ T cells from PBMCs cultured with HCoV-OC43 spike peptides, taken before COVID-19 vaccination. Indicated subset: HCoV-OC43 spike overlapping peptide pool stimulation. Source of these receptors: a human donor who received a COVID-19 vaccine.

V gene TRBV3-1 (or the pseudogene TRBV3-2) combines with J gene TRBJ1-1; 9 bases match TRBD1. J was trimmed by 10 bases and V by 3 bases; bases with no gene match: 6. This CDR3 has 13 amino acids. Germline-derived CDR1 and CDR2 are LGHDT and YNNKEL (reference sequence). CDR3 bases: TGTGCCAGCAGCCAGGGACAGGGTGGGCGAGCTTTCTTT. This codes for CASSQGQGGRAFF.

This clone was counted once. The chain recombines TRBV5-1 with TRBJ1-1; possibly TRBD1 for D (6 bases). Germline assignment: CDR1 SGHRS and CDR2 YFSETQ. The germline V and J ends were trimmed by 0 bases and 4 bases, with 10 bases remaining between them. The CDR3 runs 14 residues. The CDR3 protein is CASSLGGASTEAFF. The CDR3 nucleotides read TGCGCCAGCAGCTTGGGGGGGGCGAGCACTGAAGCTTTCTTT.

CDR3 DNA sequence: TGTGCCAGCAGCTTGGGGGGTCCTCCCTCTGGAAACACCATATATTTT. Translating it yields CASSLGGPPSGNTIYF. The chain links TRBV5-6 to TRBJ1-3, with D uncertain. Germline loops: CDR1 SGHDT, CDR2 YYEEEE. V dropped 0 bases and J dropped 0 bases, with 10 bases sitting between them. The CDR3 has 16 residues.

The V gene is TRBV4-2, the J gene TRBJ2-5, with D uncertain. V dropped 1 base and J dropped 0 bases, with 6 bases sitting between them. From germline, CDR1 is LGHNA and CDR2 YNFKEQ. This CDR3 has 14 amino acids. DNA for the CDR3: TGTGCCAGCAGCCAAGGACGGTACCAAGAGACCCAGTACTTC. Translation: CASSQGRYQETQYF.

The chain carries TRBV9 and TRBJ2-2, with D unclear. The V gene's germline CDR1 is SGDLS and CDR2 YYNGEE. The V end lost 0 bases, the J end lost 3 bases, and 18 bases lay between the germline ends. This CDR3 contains 18 residues. The CDR3 loop reads CASSVVDLYPPHTGELFF. CDR3 nucleotide sequence: TGTGCCAGCAGCGTAGTTGACCTATACCCCCCACACACCGGGGAGCTGTTTTTT.

V and J are TRBV7-8 and TRBJ1-1; D call uncertain. The length of the CDR3 is 15 residues. The V end was cut by 4 bases, the J end by 3 bases, with 15 bases between. Germline lookup yields CDR1 SGHVS and CDR2 FQNEAQ. CDR3 protein: CASSSPMGTHTEAFF. CDR3 coding DNA: TGTGCCAGCAGCTCCCCGATGGGCACCCACACTGAAGCTTTCTTT.

This clone was observed a handful of times. V usage is TRBV5-4 and J usage is TRBJ1-2; 8 bases agree with TRBD1. The CDR3 spans 13 residues. Germline V gives CDR1 SGHNT, CDR2 YYREEE (reference sequence). Trimming at V came to 3 bases and at J to 4 bases, leaving 2 bases not matched to a gene. CDR3 nucleotides: TGTGCCAGCAGCTCTGGACAGGGCTATGGCTACACCTTC. It translates to CASSSGQGYGYTF.

The chain carries TRBV12-3 or TRBV12-4 and TRBJ2-7; 9 nucleotides line up with TRBD1. This CDR3 spans 13 amino acids. V trimming: 5 bases; J trimming: 7 bases; junction bases outside the gene matches: 6. The CDR3 protein is CASSQVTGGEQYV. The CDR3, as DNA: TGTGCCAGCAGTCAAGTGACAGGGGGGGAGCAGTACGTC.

The gene calls are TRBV5-1 and TRBJ2-5; 15 bases match TRBD2. Germline trimming cut 5 bases from V and 5 bases from J; bases unmatched to any gene: 4. The germline CDR1 and CDR2 sequences are SGHRS and YFSETQ. This CDR3 is 15 amino acids long. CDR3 in amino acids: CASRSGLAGGETQYF. The DNA for the CDR3 is TGCGCCAGCAGATCGGGACTAGCGGGGGGCGAGACCCAGTACTTC.

The chain uses TRBV7-2 and TRBJ1-2; D remains ambiguous. CDR3 length equals 13 residues. The germline V and J ends were trimmed by 5 bases and 7 bases, with 14 bases remaining between them. Germline V gene sequence: CDR1 SGHTA, CDR2 FQGNSA. The DNA for the CDR3 is TGTGCCAGCAGCGTGGCGGGTTTGTCTGGCTACACCTTC. Translation: CASSVAGLSGYTF.

V is TRBV12-3 or TRBV12-4 and J is TRBJ1-5; no firm D call. Trimming pared 1 base from V and 5 bases from J, leaving 6 bases between. The CDR3 has 13 amino acids. CDR3 amino acids: CASSLGRDQPQHF. The CDR3 DNA sequence: TGTGCCAGCAGTTTAGGGCGTGATCAGCCCCAGCATTTT.

About this clone itself: At one end, the junction sequence differs from germline, possibly due to a read error. The CDR3 DNA reads as TGTGCCAGCAGCTTAGTCGGAGGCAGTGAAAACCTGTTTTTT. Its translation is CASSLVGGSENLFF. V usage is TRBV7-2 and J usage is TRBJ1-4; D uncertain. The CDR3 consists of 14 residues. CDR1 SGHTA and CDR2 FQGNSA come from the germline V gene. The full variable domain, its missing parts supplied by reference TRBV7-2 and TRBJ1-4, is GAGVSQSPSNKVTEKGKDVELRCDPISGHTALYWYRQSLGQGLEFLIYFQGNSAPDKSGLPSDRFSAERTGGSVSTLTIQRTQQEDSAVYLCASSLVGGSENLFFGSGTQLSVL.

This clone showed up just a few times. The rearrangement joins TRBV4-3 to TRBJ1-6; D is ambiguous. CDR3 length: 16 residues. V was clipped by 1 base and J by 0 bases, with 7 bases between them. CDR1 and CDR2 (germline): LGHNA, YSLEER. CDR3 nucleotides: TGCGCCAGCAGCCAAGCGAGAAGCTCCTATAATTCACCCCTCCACTTT. Protein sequence: CASSQARSSYNSPLHF.

CDR3 sequence (DNA): TGTGCCAGCAGCCCCAACGTCGGGGGCACTGAAGCTTTCTTT. It translates to CASSPNVGGTEAFF. This chain joins TRBV9 and TRBJ1-1; maybe TRBD1 (5 bases). This CDR3 region has 14 residues. CDR1 and CDR2 (germline): SGDLS, YYNGEE. V was trimmed by 4 bases and J by 4 bases, leaving 14 bases between them.

This chain uses TRBV29-1 with TRBJ2-5; 12 nucleotides match TRBD2. The length of the CDR3 is 17 residues. The germline CDR1 and CDR2 sequences are SQVTM and ANQGSEA. V gave up 4 bases and J gave up 5 bases; unmatched junction bases: 14. The CDR3 region is CSVGTRETSGGAETQYF. The CDR3 DNA follows: TGCAGCGTTGGGACAAGGGAGACTAGCGGGGGCGCGGAGACCCAGTACTTC.

The chain has TRBV5-1 and TRBJ2-2, with a tentative D call TRBD1 (5 bases). This CDR3 spans 15 amino acids. The germline V gene has CDR1 SGHRS and CDR2 YFSETQ. The germline V and J ends were trimmed by 1 base and 2 bases, with 9 bases remaining between them. The CDR3 DNA follows: TGCGCCAGCAGCTTGTACGACAGAAACACCGGGGAGCTGTTTTTT. As protein: CASSLYDRNTGELFF.

This clone was observed a single time. The J gene is TRBJ2-3, the V gene TRBV30, with D hard to call. The CDR3 is made up of 14 amino acids. The germline gives CDR1 GTSNPN, CDR2 SVGIG (reference sequence). V gave up 0 bases and J gave up 2 bases, with 9 bases separating them. CDR3 sequence: CAWSVGYITDTQYF. CDR3 in DNA: TGTGCCTGGAGTGTGGGATATATCACAGATACGCAGTATTTT. The complete variable domain, with remaining parts taken from reference TRBV30 and TRBJ2-3, reads SQTIHQWPATLVQPVGSPLSLECTVEGTSNPNLYWYRQAAGRGLQLLFYSVGIGQISSEVPQNLSASRPQDRQFILSSKKLLLSDSGFYLCAWSVGYITDTQYFGPGTRLTVL.

This clone was found a few times. One end of the junction does not line up with germline, which may come from a read error. This sequence joins TRBV7-3 and TRBJ1-6, with a possible D match to TRBD1 (5 bases). CDR1 SGHTA and CDR2 FQGTGA come from the germline V gene. The CDR3 totals 13 residues. In DNA form, the CDR3 reads TGTGCCAGCAGCTTAATCGGGGGTTCAGCCCTCCACTTT. Encoded protein: CASSLIGGSALHF.